These 10 T cell receptor beta chains share one sample of origin, sequenced in a study of T-cell reconstitution after alpha-beta-depleted transplantation in children. Unique molecular identifiers were used in preparing the TCRbeta library. TCRdb re-called the PCR reads with MiXCR, one entry per CDR3 protein. The sample includes 65,000 to 70,000 distinct CDR3 sequences, roughly 4.9% of them seen just once. Sequenced material: PBMCs, mostly from graft donor cells, taken 180 days after TCRalphabeta/CD19-depleted stem cell transplant. All receptors come from a boy under two years old who had a stem cell transplant for acute myeloid leukemia, so the T cells may come from the graft donor.

This clonotype was observed at least ten times. The chain links TRBV7-8 to TRBJ2-5; 8 nucleotides align to TRBD2. This CDR3 is built from 15 residues. The germline CDR1 and CDR2 sequences are SGHVS and FQNEAQ. V was pared by 2 bases and J by 2 bases, with 4 bases of the junction left unmatched. CDR3 nucleotide sequence: TGTGCCAGCAGCTTACGAGCGGGGGTACAAGAGACCCAGTACTTC. Translation gives CASSLRAGVQETQYF.

DNA of the CDR3: TGCGCCAGCAGGTCCCCCTACAATGAGCAGTTCTTC. It codes for CASRSPYNEQFF. V gene TRBV10-2 combines with J gene TRBJ2-1; D call uncertain. This CDR3 comprises 12 residues. Trimming took 6 bases from V and 2 from J, leaving 5 bases between them. Germline CDR1 and CDR2: WSHSY and SAAADI.

This clonotype was counted ten times or more. The V gene is TRBV3-1, the J gene TRBJ1-6; 8 bases line up with TRBD1. This CDR3 has 14 residues. From germline, CDR1 is LGHDT and CDR2 YNNKEL (reference sequence). V lost 7 bases, J lost 9 bases, and 8 bases stayed unmatched. This CDR3 is CASTPGTGGSPLHF. The CDR3 nucleotides are TGTGCCAGCACCCCCGGGACAGGAGGTTCACCCCTCCACTTT.

This clonotype was counted ten times or more. V is TRBV20-1 and J is TRBJ2-7; D is possibly TRBD2 (5 bases). Germline assignment: CDR1 DFQATT and CDR2 SNEGSKA (reference sequence). Trimming took off 6 bases at V and 1 base at J, with 7 bases between the two ends. This CDR3 region has 11 residues. The chain's CDR3 is CSASGSYEQYV. The CDR3 nucleotides are TGCAGTGCCTCGGGATCCTACGAGCAGTACGTC.

The table lists this clonotype with many counts. This chain connects TRBV4-2 to TRBJ1-1; D perhaps matches TRBD1 (6 bases). Germline CDR1 LGHNA, CDR2 YNFKEQ. CDR3 length: 16 residues. V lost 1 base to trimming and J lost 4 bases, with 16 bases between them. This CDR3 reads CASSQVRSGASTEAFF. As DNA, the CDR3 is TGTGCCAGCAGCCAAGTCCGCTCAGGGGCAAGCACTGAAGCTTTCTTT.

This clonotype was seen ten or more times. V is TRBV29-1 and J is TRBJ1-2; perhaps TRBD1 as D (5 bases). Germline V gene lookup returns CDR1 SQVTM and CDR2 ANQGSEA. The CDR3 extends over 15 amino acids. Deletions cut 4 bases from V and 6 bases from J, with 21 bases between. Here the CDR3 DNA reads TGCAGCGTTGGAAGAGGGGCCAGGGTGGAAAATGGCTACACCTTC. Residues: CSVGRGARVENGYTF. The entire variable domain, with the rest obtained from reference TRBV29-1 and TRBJ1-2, is as follows: SAVISQKPSRDICQRGTSLTIQCQVDSQVTMMFWYRQQPGQSLTLIATANQGSEATYESGFVIDKFPISRPNLTFSTLTVSNMSPEDSSIYLCSVGRGARVENGYTFGSGTRLTVV.

This clonotype showed up many times. The genes are TRBV7-6 and TRBJ2-3; the D is unclear. Trimming took off 2 bases at V and 6 bases at J, with 3 bases between the two ends. The CDR3 extends over 11 amino acids. Germline V gene data show CDR1 as SGHVS and CDR2 as FNYEAQ. The CDR3 DNA follows: TGTGCCAGCAGCTTACAGGATACGCAGTATTTT. This translates into CASSLQDTQYF.

Many counts were recorded for this clonotype. J is TRBJ2-7 and V is TRBV7-2; a weak D match, TRBD1 (5 bases). CDR1 and CDR2 (germline): SGHTA, FQGNSA. V was cut by 2 bases and J by 4 bases, with 18 bases left in between. There are 16 residues in the CDR3. CDR3 sequence reads: CASSLYEQAGWYEQYF. The DNA for the CDR3 is TGTGCCAGCAGCTTATATGAGCAGGCAGGGTGGTACGAGCAGTACTTC.

This clonotype was seen at least ten times. J is TRBJ2-3 and V is TRBV5-1, with no clear D. Trimming stripped 4 bases from V and 4 bases from J, with 13 bases between. Germline values: CDR1 SGHRS, CDR2 YFSETQ. CDR3 length: 14 residues. The CDR3 DNA is TGCGCCAGCAGCCGCGCCCTTGAGGCAGATACGCAGTATTTT. This codes for CASSRALEADTQYF. Full variable domain (outside the CDR3, taken from reference TRBV5-1 and TRBJ2-3): KAGVTQTPRYLIKTRGQQVTLSCSPISGHRSVSWYQQTPGQGLQFLFEYFSETQRNKGNFPGRFSGRQFSNSRSEMNVSTLELGDSALYLCASSRALEADTQYFGPGTRLTVL.

This clonotype was detected ten times or more. The chain recombines TRBV4-2 with TRBJ2-3, with unresolved D. Germline loops: CDR1 LGHNA, CDR2 YNFKEQ. V was cut by 4 bases and J by 11 bases, with 19 bases left in between. The CDR3 length is 14 residues. CDR3 region: CASSPGLADSEQYF. CDR3 coding DNA: TGTGCCAGCAGCCCCGGGCTCGCGGATTCTGAGCAGTATTTT.